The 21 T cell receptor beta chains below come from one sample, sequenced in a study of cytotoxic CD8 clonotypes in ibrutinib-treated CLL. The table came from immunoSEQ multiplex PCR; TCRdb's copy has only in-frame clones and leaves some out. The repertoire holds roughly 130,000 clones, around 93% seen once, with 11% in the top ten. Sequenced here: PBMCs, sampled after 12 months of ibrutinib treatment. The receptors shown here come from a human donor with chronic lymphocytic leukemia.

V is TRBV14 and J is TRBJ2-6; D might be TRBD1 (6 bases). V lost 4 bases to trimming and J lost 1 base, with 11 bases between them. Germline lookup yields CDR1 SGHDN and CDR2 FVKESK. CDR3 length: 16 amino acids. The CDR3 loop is CASSLTGKSGANVLTF. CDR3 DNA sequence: TGTGCCAGCAGCCTTACAGGGAAGTCTGGGGCCAACGTCCTGACTTTC. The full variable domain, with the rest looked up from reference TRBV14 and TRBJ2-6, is EAGVTQFPSHSVIEKGQTVTLRCDPISGHDNLYWYRRVMGKEIKFLLHFVKESKQDESGMPNNRFLAERTGGTYSTLKVQPAELEDSGVYFCASSLTGKSGANVLTFGAGSRLTVL.

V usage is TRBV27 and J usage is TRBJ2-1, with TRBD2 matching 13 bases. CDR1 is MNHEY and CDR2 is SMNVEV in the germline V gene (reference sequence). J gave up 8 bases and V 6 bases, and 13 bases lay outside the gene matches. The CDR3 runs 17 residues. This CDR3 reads CASSPRTSGSRVHEQFF. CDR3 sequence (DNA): TGTGCCAGCAGCCCGCGGACTAGCGGGAGTCGGGTCCATGAGCAGTTCTTC.

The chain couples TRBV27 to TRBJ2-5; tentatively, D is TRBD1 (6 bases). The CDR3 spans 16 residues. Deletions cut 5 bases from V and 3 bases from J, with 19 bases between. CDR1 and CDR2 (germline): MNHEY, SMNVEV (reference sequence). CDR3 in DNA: TGTGCCAGCAGTAAAACAATGACAGGTTTAAAAGAGACCCAGTACTTC. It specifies CASSKTMTGLKETQYF.

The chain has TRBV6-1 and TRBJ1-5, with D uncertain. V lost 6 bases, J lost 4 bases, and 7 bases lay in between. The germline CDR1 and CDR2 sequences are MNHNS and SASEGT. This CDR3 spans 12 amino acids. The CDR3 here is CASRTQNQPQHF. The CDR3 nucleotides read TGTGCCAGCAGGACACAAAATCAGCCCCAGCATTTT.

CDR3 sequence: CASSIVSEETQYF. The CDR3 coding sequence is TGTGCCAGTAGTATCGTATCAGAAGAGACCCAGTACTTC. This sequence joins TRBV19 and TRBJ2-5; D not resolved. CDR3 length: 13 residues. Germline-derived CDR1 and CDR2 are LNHDA and SQIVND (reference sequence). V lost 3 bases and J 3 bases, leaving 8 bases between the germline ends.

The CDR3 DNA sequence: TGTGCCAGCAGTGAAGGGACAGGGTGGAATGGCTACACCTTC. Protein product: CASSEGTGWNGYTF. V usage is TRBV6-1 and J usage is TRBJ1-2; 8 bases are a match to TRBD1. Trimming cost V 1 base and J 6 bases; bases outside gene matches: 4. This CDR3 has 14 amino acids. Looked up from germline, CDR1 is MNHNS and CDR2 is SASEGT.

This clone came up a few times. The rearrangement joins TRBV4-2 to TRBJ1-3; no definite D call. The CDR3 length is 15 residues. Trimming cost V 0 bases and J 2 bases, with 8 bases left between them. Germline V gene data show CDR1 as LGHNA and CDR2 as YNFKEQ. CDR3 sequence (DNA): TGTGCCAGCAGCCAAGATGTAGGGACTGGAAACACCATATATTTT. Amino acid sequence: CASSQDVGTGNTIYF.

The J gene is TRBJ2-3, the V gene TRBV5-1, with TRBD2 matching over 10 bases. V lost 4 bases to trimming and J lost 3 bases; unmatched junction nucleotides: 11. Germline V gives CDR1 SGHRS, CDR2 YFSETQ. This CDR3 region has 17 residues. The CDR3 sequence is CASSRPPSGRGTDTQYF. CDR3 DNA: TGCGCCAGCAGCCGACCCCCGAGCGGGAGGGGTACAGATACGCAGTATTTT. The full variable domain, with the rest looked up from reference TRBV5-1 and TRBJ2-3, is KAGVTQTPRYLIKTRGQQVTLSCSPISGHRSVSWYQQTPGQGLQFLFEYFSETQRNKGNFPGRFSGRQFSNSRSEMNVSTLELGDSALYLCASSRPPSGRGTDTQYFGPGTRLTVL.

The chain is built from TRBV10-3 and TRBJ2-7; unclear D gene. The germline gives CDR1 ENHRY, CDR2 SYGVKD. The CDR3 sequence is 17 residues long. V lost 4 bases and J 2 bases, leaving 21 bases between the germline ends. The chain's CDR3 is CAISGWKEQKETYEQYF. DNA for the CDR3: TGTGCCATCAGTGGTTGGAAAGAACAGAAAGAAACCTACGAGCAGTACTTC.

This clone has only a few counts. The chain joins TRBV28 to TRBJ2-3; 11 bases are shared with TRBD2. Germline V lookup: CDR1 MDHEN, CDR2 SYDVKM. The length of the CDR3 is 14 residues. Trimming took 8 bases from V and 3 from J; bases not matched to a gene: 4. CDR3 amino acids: CASDSSGGTDTQYF. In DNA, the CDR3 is TGTGCCAGCGATTCTAGCGGGGGGACAGATACGCAGTATTTT. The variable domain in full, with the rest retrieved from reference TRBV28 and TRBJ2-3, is DVKVTQSSRYLVKRTGEKVFLECVQDMDHENMFWYRQDPGLGLRLIYFSYDVKMKEKGDIPEGYSVSREKKERFSLILESASTNQTSMYLCASDSSGGTDTQYFGPGTRLTVL.

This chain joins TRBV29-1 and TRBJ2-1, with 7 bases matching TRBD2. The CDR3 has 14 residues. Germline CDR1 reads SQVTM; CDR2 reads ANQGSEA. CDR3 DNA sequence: TGCAGATGGCCCCGCGCGGGAGAGGACAATGAGCAGTTCTTC. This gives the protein CRWPRAGEDNEQFF.

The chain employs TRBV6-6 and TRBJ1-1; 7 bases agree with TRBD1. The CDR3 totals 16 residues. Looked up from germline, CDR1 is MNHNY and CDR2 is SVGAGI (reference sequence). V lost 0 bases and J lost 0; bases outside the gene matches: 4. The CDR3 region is CASSYSVQGLNTEAFF. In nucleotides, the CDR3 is TGTGCCAGCAGTTACTCGGTACAGGGGCTGAACACTGAAGCTTTCTTT.

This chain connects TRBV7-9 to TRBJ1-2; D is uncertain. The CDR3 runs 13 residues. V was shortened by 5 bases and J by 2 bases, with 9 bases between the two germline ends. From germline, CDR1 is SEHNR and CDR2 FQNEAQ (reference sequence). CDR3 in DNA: TGTGCCAGCAGCCGGGGAGCCAACTATGGCTACACCTTC. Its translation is CASSRGANYGYTF.

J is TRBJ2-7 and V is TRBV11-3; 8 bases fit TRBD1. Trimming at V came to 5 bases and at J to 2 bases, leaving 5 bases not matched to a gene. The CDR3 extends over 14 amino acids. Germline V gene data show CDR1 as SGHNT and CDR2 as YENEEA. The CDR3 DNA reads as TGTGCCAGCAGCCAACGGGACAGGCCCTACGAGCAGTACTTC. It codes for CASSQRDRPYEQYF.

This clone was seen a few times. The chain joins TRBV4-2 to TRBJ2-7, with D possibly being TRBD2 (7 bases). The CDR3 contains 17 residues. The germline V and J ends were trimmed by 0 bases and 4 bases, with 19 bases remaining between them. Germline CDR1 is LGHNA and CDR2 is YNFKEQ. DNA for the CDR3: TGTGCCAGCAGCCAAGATAGGAAGGGGGGGCAAGAGTACGAGCAGTACTTC. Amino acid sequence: CASSQDRKGGQEYEQYF.

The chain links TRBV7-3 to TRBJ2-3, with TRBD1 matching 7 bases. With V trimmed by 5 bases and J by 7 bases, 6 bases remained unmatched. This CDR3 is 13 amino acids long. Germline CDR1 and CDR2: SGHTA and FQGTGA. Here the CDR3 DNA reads TGTGCCAGCAGCGCCGACAGGGCGTATACGCAGTATTTT. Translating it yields CASSADRAYTQYF.

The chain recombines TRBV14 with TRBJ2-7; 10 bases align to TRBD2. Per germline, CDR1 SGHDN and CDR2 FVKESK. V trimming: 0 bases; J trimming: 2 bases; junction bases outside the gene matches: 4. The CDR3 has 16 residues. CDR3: CASSQDLAGVPYEQYF. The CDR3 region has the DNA TGTGCCAGCAGCCAAGACCTAGCGGGAGTCCCCTACGAGCAGTACTTC.

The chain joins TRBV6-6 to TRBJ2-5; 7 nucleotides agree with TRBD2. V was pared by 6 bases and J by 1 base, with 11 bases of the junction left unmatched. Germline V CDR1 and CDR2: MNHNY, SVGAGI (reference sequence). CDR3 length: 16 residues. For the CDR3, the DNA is TGTGCCAGCAGCAGAACAACGGGAGGCACCCAAGAGACCCAGTACTTC. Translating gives CASSRTTGGTQETQYF.

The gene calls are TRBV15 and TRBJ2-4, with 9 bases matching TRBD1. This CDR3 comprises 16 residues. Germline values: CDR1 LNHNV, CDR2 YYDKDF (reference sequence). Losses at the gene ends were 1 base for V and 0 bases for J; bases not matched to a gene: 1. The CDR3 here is CATSRGGQGAKNIQYF. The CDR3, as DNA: TGTGCCACCAGCAGAGGGGGACAGGGAGCCAAAAACATTCAGTACTTC.

The CDR3 is CASSRTADHTF. The CDR3 bases are TGTGCCAGCAGCCGGACAGCCGACCACACCTTC. The chain joins TRBV7-9 to TRBJ1-2; D is perhaps TRBD1 (6 bases). Germline CDR1 SEHNR, CDR2 FQNEAQ (reference sequence). The CDR3 spans 11 residues. V was clipped by 5 bases and J by 12 bases, with 13 bases between them.

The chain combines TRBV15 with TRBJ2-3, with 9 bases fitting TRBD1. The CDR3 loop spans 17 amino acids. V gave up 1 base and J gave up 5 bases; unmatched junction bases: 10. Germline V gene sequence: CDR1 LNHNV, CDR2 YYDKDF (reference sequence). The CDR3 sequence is CATSRGTWTGVGDTQYF. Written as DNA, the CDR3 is TGTGCCACCAGCAGAGGGACTTGGACAGGGGTTGGAGATACGCAGTATTTT.